What follows describes a single TCR beta chain. The antigen is undetermined. Unique molecular identifiers tagged the TCR beta cDNA libraries. There were roughly 0.95 to 11 million T cells, and about 500,000 cDNA molecules came from them. TCRdb re-called the PCR reads with MiXCR, one entry per CDR3 protein. The data hold approximately 360,000 distinct CDR3 sequences, with less than 40% observed a single time. The CDR3 is made up of 12 amino acids. Germline CDR1 reads MNHEY; CDR2 reads SVGEGT. Unmatched junction bases numbered 5, after V lost 6 bases and J lost 7 bases. This sample is drawn from a study of post-analysis software for immune sequencing data. Looking at the study overall: Included among the disease courses, which were recorded for the cohort, were relapsing-remitting, secondary progressive and progressive-relapsing multiple sclerosis.

Study-wide points: Elevated frequency relative to controls characterized 4 or 5 TRBV segments in patients, TRBV5-6, TRBV5-1 and TRBV20-1 among them. Versus controls, multiple sclerosis patients showed significantly lower diversity (normalized Chao1).

The receptor comes from a girl aged 10 to 17 with multiple sclerosis. Material for sequencing was blood. The chain recombines TRBV6-2 or TRBV6-3 with TRBJ1-2, with 7 bases lining up with TRBD1. The CDR3 is CASSLRQGGYTF. For the CDR3, the DNA is TGTGCCAGCAGCCTCCGACAGGGTGGCTACACCTTC.